Described below is a single T cell receptor (beta chain) sequence and its context. Its target is unknown. The data originate from a study of T cell repertoires in cytomegalovirus infection. The CDR3 is 16 amino acids. The germline gives CDR1 SGHNT, CDR2 YYREEE (reference sequence). With V trimmed by 0 bases and J by 5 bases, 9 bases remained unmatched. Whole-study results and caveats: Public TCR beta family frequency separated CMV-and-HLA carriers, including in an independent cohort.

TCRdb reprocessed the reads via MiXCR and lists one record per CDR3 protein. The profile shows 45,000 to 60,000 distinct CDR3 sequences, 20% of them singletons. This receptor was identified in a human donor in good health (CMV status not recorded). Some clones in this sample may be carry-over from other donors' samples. The sequenced sample was CD8+ T cells from cultured PBMCs, obtained from culture after CMV antigen stimulation. V and J are TRBV5-4 and TRBJ2-5; the match to TRBD1 covers 8 bases. CDR3 sequence (DNA): TGTGCCAGCAGCTTGGAGGCGGACAGGGATTGGGAGACCCAGTACTTC. Translation: CASSLEADRDWETQYF.